This passage covers 2 T cell receptor beta chains from one sample sequenced in a study of Graves' ophthalmopathy and Graves' hyperthyroidism. The authors amplified TCR beta CDR3 regions, and they did so from RNA transcripts for repertoire sequencing. The first round was an RT-PCR with HTBI primers, and the second round was a multiplex PCR. TCRdb re-called the multiplex PCR reads with MiXCR, one entry per CDR3 protein. The sample comprises a few hundred thousand distinct CDR3 sequences, about 18% of which are singletons, and about 2.4% rests with the top ten. Sequencing input: peripheral blood. These receptors originate from an adult woman with stable Graves' hyperthyroidism.

This clonotype came up many times. The CDR3 loop is CASSPMSPGTLYEQYF. The DNA for the CDR3 is TGTGCCAGCAGCCCCATGTCCCCCGGGACGCTGTACGAGCAGTACTTC. The rearrangement uses TRBV12-3 or TRBV12-4 and TRBJ2-7; the D call may be TRBD1 or TRBD2 (5 bases each). V was trimmed by 6 bases and J by 4 bases, leaving 22 bases between them. CDR3 length equals 16 residues.

This clonotype has ten or more counts. The chain couples TRBV12-3 or TRBV12-4 to TRBJ2-5; the D is unclear. The V end lost 1 base, the J end lost 5 bases, and 11 bases lay between the germline ends. CDR3 length: 14 residues. CDR3 protein: CASSLGGDEETQYF. The CDR3 coding sequence is TGTGCCAGCAGTTTAGGGGGTGACGAGGAGACCCAGTACTTC.